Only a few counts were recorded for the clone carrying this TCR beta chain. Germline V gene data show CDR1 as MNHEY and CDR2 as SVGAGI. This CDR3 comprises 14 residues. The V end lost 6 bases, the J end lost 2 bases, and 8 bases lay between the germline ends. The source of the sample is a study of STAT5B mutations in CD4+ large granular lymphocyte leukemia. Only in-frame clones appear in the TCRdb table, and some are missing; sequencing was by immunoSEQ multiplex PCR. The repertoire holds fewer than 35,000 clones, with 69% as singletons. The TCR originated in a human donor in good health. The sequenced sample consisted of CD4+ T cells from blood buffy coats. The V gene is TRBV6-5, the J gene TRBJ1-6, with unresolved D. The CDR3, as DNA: TGTGCCAGCAGAGAGGGAACCTATAATTCACCCCTCCACTTT. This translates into CASREGTYNSPLHF.